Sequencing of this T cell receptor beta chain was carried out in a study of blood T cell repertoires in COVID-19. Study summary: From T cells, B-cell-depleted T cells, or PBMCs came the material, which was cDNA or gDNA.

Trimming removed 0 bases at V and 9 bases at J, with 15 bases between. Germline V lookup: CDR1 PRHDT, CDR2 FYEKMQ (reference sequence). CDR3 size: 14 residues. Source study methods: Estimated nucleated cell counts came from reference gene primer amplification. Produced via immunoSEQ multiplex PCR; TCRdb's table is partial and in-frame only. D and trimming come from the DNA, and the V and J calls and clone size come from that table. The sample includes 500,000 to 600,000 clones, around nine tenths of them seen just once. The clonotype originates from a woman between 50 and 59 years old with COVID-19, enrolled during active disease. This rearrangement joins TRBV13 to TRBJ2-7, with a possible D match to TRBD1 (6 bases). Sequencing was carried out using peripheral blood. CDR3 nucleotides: TGTGCCAGCAGCTTAGGGAGGGACACCCGGGGGCAGTACTTC. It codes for CASSLGRDTRGQYF.